This T cell receptor beta chain was retrieved from a study of blood T cells in healthy people across ages. Findings of the study overall: CMV status of donors was not determined, possibly confounding expanded clonotype changes. TCR beta diversity tracked closely with naive T cell percentage. Comparison with aged donors showed that long-lived donors had more naive CD4+ cells and higher diversity.

The use of a sample-barcoded 5' primer and a J-beta primer mix characterized a second PCR of about 7 to 12 cycles. Each cDNA molecule carried a tag from a template-switch adaptor that contained 12 random nucleotides. TCRdb independently ran MiXCR on the 5' RACE reads; one entry per CDR3 protein. Of 1.5 million to 2 million distinct CDR3 sequences detected, 28% appear once; the ten largest clones hold 7.7%. Trimming shortened V by 1 base and J by 3 bases, and 13 bases separated the two germline ends. The CDR3 length is 16 residues. Germline assignment: CDR1 MGHRA and CDR2 YSYEKL. The sample holds a few counts of this clonotype. Its antigen is not identified.

This clonotype was obtained from a woman aged 30 to 39 in good health. The rearrangement uses TRBV4-1 and TRBJ2-1, with D unclear. What was sequenced was blood. CDR3 in amino acids: CASSQVDLIVYNEQFF. Written as DNA, the CDR3 is TGCGCCAGCAGCCAAGTGGACCTGATAGTCTACAATGAGCAGTTCTTC.